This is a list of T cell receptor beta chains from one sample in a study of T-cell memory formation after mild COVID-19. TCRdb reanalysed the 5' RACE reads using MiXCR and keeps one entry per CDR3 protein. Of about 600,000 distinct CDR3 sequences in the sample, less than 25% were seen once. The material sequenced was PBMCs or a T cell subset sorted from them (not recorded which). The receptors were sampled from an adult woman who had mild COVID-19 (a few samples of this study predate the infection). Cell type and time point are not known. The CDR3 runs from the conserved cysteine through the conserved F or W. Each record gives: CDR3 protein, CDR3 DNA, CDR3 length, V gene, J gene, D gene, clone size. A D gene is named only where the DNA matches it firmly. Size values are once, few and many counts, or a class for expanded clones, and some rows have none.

CASSSGYRASEAFF	TGTGCCAGCAGCTCAGGGTACCGAGCATCTGAAGCTTTCTTT	14	TRBV25-1	TRBJ1-1	.	few
CASSTGGQFQETQYF	TGTGCCAGCAGTACGGGAGGTCAGTTTCAAGAGACCCAGTACTTC	15	TRBV6-5	TRBJ2-5	TRBD2	.
CASTDRDYEQFF	TGTGCCAGCACCGACCGGGACTATGAGCAGTTCTTC	12	TRBV12-3/TRBV12-4	TRBJ2-1	.	.
CASSLARANYGYTF	TGTGCCAGCAGCTTAGCGAGGGCTAACTATGGCTACACCTTC	14	TRBV7-2	TRBJ1-2	.	.
CASSDLSGGNQPQHF	TGTGCCAGCAGTGACCTGTCCGGGGGCAATCAGCCCCAGCATTTT	15	TRBV6-2/TRBV6-3	TRBJ1-5	.	.
CASSLIYAGGLYNEQFF	TGTGCCAGCAGCTTAATCTACGCGGGAGGGCTTTACAATGAGCAGTTCTTC	17	TRBV7-2	TRBJ2-1	TRBD2	.
CASLGWGTEAFF	TGTGCCAGCCTTGGGTGGGGCACTGAAGCTTTCTTT	12	TRBV19	TRBJ1-1	.	.
CASSFTPQETQYF	TGCGCCAGCAGCTTCACACCCCAAGAGACCCAGTACTTC	13	TRBV5-1	TRBJ2-5	.	few
CDLSTPRTAYNEQFF	TGTGACCTTTCGACTCCTCGTACGGCCTACAATGAGCAGTTCTTC	15	TRBV19	TRBJ2-1	.	.
CSARQASLGETQYF	TGCAGTGCTAGACAGGCTAGCCTGGGGGAGACCCAGTACTTC	14	TRBV20-1	TRBJ2-5	.	.
CASSLFRGNEKLFF	TGTGCCAGCAGTTTATTCAGGGGTAATGAAAAACTGTTTTTT	14	TRBV27	TRBJ1-4	.	.
CSATTTGFLTDTQYF	TGCAGTGCGACAACGACGGGGTTCCTCACAGATACGCAGTATTTT	15	TRBV20-1	TRBJ2-3	.	few
CSARMETQYF	TGCAGTGCTAGGATGGAGACCCAGTACTTC	10	TRBV20-1	TRBJ2-5	.	few
CASSSSGVSGNTIYF	TGTGCCAGCAGTTCTTCAGGGGTCTCTGGAAACACCATATATTTT	15	TRBV12-3/TRBV12-4	TRBJ1-3	.	.
CASRWDTYTGELFF	TGTGCCAGCAGATGGGACACATACACCGGGGAGCTGTTTTTT	14	TRBV6-5	TRBJ2-2	.	few
CSTSAPGQWTNEKLFF	TGCAGCACCTCTGCCCCGGGACAGTGGACTAATGAAAAACTGTTTTTT	16	TRBV29-1	TRBJ1-4	TRBD1	.
CASSPWGTEAFF	TGTGCCAGCAGCCCGTGGGGGACTGAAGCTTTCTTT	12	TRBV4-2	TRBJ1-1	.	many
CASSWTGAGETQYF	TGCGCCAGCAGCTGGACAGGGGCCGGGGAGACCCAGTACTTC	14	TRBV5-1	TRBJ2-5	TRBD1	few
CASSPGRETQYF	TGTGCCAGCAGCCCCGGGAGGGAGACCCAGTACTTC	12	TRBV18	TRBJ2-5	TRBD2	many
CATSEQTGNEQFF	TGTGCCACCAGTGAACAGACAGGGAATGAGCAGTTCTTC	13	TRBV24-1	TRBJ2-1	TRBD1	.
CASSPKTGGTDTQYF	TGTGCCAGCAGCCCCAAGACAGGGGGGACAGATACGCAGTATTTT	15	TRBV7-3	TRBJ2-3	TRBD1	few
CASSLLAGSLDTQYF	TGTGCTAGCAGCTTACTAGCGGGATCATTAGATACGCAGTATTTT	15	TRBV7-7	TRBJ2-3	TRBD2	few
CATSRVPGQAPGELFF	TGTGCCACCAGCAGAGTCCCGGGACAGGCCCCCGGGGAGCTGTTTTTT	16	TRBV15	TRBJ2-2	TRBD1	.
CASSYGSAHADTQYF	TGTGCCAGCAGTTACGGTTCGGCCCATGCTGATACGCAGTATTTT	15	TRBV6-6	TRBJ2-3	.	few
CASSRRTGGNTEAFF	TGCGCCAGCAGCCGACGGACAGGGGGAAACACTGAAGCTTTCTTT	15	TRBV4-3	TRBJ1-1	TRBD1	.
CASIGHSSYEQYF	TGTGCCAGCATAGGGCACAGCTCCTACGAGCAGTACTTC	13	TRBV2	TRBJ2-7	.	once
CASSLWTGEQPQHF	TGTGCCAGCAGCTTATGGACAGGGGAGCAGCCCCAGCATTTT	14	TRBV7-2	TRBJ1-5	TRBD1	.
CASSLGVGAGELFF	TGCGCCAGCAGTTTAGGGGTAGGGGCCGGGGAGCTGTTTTTT	14	TRBV5-1	TRBJ2-2	.	.
CASSYQGRLNTEAFF	TGTGCCAGCAGTTATCAGGGGAGATTGAACACTGAAGCTTTCTTT	15	TRBV6-6	TRBJ1-1	.	.
CASSFRVLGQPPGGEQFF	TGTGCCAGCAGTTTTCGGGTGTTGGGACAGCCTCCGGGTGGTGAGCAGTTCTTC	18	TRBV27	TRBJ2-1	TRBD1	.
CASSLSGTPETQYF	TGTGCCAGCAGTTTGTCCGGGACACCAGAGACCCAGTACTTC	14	TRBV12-3/TRBV12-4	TRBJ2-5	.	many
CATSDSGTGVYEQYF	TGTGCCACCAGTGATTCCGGGACAGGGGTTTACGAGCAGTACTTC	15	TRBV24-1	TRBJ2-7	TRBD1	.
CASSLTDYGYTF	TGTGCCAGCAGTTTAACCGACTATGGCTACACCTTC	12	TRBV12-3/TRBV12-4	TRBJ1-2	.	many
CASRGGQGATGELFF	TGTGCCAGCAGAGGAGGACAGGGAGCGACCGGGGAGCTGTTTTTT	15	TRBV12-3/TRBV12-4	TRBJ2-2	TRBD1	.
CASSLLGFLAEPGSSYNEQFF	TGCGCCAGCAGCTTGTTGGGTTTTCTAGCGGAACCGGGTAGTTCCTACAATGAGCAGTTCTTC	21	TRBV5-1	TRBJ2-1	TRBD2	.
CASRTSGSSDTQYF	TGTGCCAGCAGGACTAGCGGGAGTTCGGATACGCAGTATTTT	14	TRBV2	TRBJ2-3	TRBD2	few
CASSPTGVSNQPQHF	TGTGCCAGCAGCCCGACAGGGGTTAGCAATCAGCCCCAGCATTTT	15	TRBV16	TRBJ1-5	TRBD1	few
CASSQDRATDTQYF	TGTGCCAGCAGCCAAGATCGGGCTACAGATACGCAGTATTTT	14	TRBV14	TRBJ2-3	.	many
CASSGLAEGYNEQFF	TGTGCCAGCAGCGGACTAGCGGAGGGCTACAATGAGCAGTTCTTC	15	TRBV6-1	TRBJ2-1	TRBD2	many
CASSLGPEPQETQYF	TGTGCCAGCAGCCTAGGACCCGAGCCACAAGAGACCCAGTACTTC	15	TRBV7-9	TRBJ2-5	.	few
CASSYSLLGSLFF	TGTGCCAGCAGTTACTCTTTGTTGGGGTCGCTGTTTTTT	13	TRBV6-2/TRBV6-3	TRBJ2-2	.	.
CSGGTPGRDTQYF	TGCAGCGGCGGGACCCCGGGTCGGGATACGCAGTATTTT	13	TRBV29-1	TRBJ2-3	.	few
CSAALGGSYNEQFF	TGCAGTGCGGCCCTCGGGGGTTCCTACAATGAGCAGTTCTTC	14	TRBV20-1	TRBJ2-1	.	few